One sample yielded the 13 T cell receptor beta chains listed below, sequenced in a study of blood T cells in healthy people across ages. Together with a sample-barcoded 5' primer, a J-beta primer mix was included in a second PCR lasting about 7 to 11 cycles. TCRdb ran MiXCR on the 5' RACE reads and lists one entry per CDR3 protein. The sample comprises some 710,000 distinct CDR3 sequences, less than 60% of which are singletons, and around 18% rests with the top ten. The sequencing sample was made of blood. The source is a man older than 75 in good health.

The CDR3 reads CASSPGTGGFREQFF. Here the CDR3 DNA reads TGTGCCAGCAGCCCCGGGACAGGGGGCTTCCGGGAGCAGTTCTTC. The rearrangement joins TRBV11-2 to TRBJ2-1; 12 bases align to TRBD1. CDR3 length equals 15 residues. Germline CDR1 is SGHAT and CDR2 is FQNNGV. Unmatched junction bases numbered 9, after V lost 5 bases and J lost 10 bases.

CDR3 DNA sequence: TGCGCCAGCAATGAGCAGGGGGTGGGTCAAGAGACCCAGTACTTC. Translation: CASNEQGVGQETQYF. The genes are TRBV5-1 and TRBJ2-5; 7 nucleotides agree with TRBD1. CDR1 is SGHRS and CDR2 is YFSETQ in the germline V gene. J lost 2 bases, V lost 6 bases, and 10 bases had no gene match. The CDR3 is 15 residues long.

The rearrangement joins TRBV7-2 to TRBJ2-5, with TRBD1 matching over 8 bases. Germline V lookup: CDR1 SGHTA, CDR2 FQGNSA. The CDR3 contains 14 residues. Trimming took 2 bases from V and 4 from J; bases not matched to a gene: 3. CDR3 loop: CASSLNGQGETQYF. CDR3 in DNA: TGTGCCAGCAGCTTAAACGGACAGGGAGAGACCCAGTACTTC.

This clonotype appeared once. A junction boundary mismatches the germline segment, possibly from a read error. This chain joins TRBV25-1 and TRBJ1-2; no clear D gene. The V gene's germline CDR1 is MGHDK and CDR2 SYGVNS. The CDR3 has 14 amino acids. The CDR3 DNA follows: TGCGCCAGCAGTGACCCTGGGCGGCGGCGTGGCCACACCTTC. This translates into CASSDPGRRRGHTF.

There are a few counts of this clonotype. The chain has TRBV12-3 or TRBV12-4 and TRBJ2-4; D is undetermined. V lost 3 bases and J lost 9, with 15 bases in between. The CDR3 has 14 amino acids. The CDR3 here is CASSLTSLKVIQYF. DNA of the CDR3: TGTGCCAGCAGTTTGACCTCGTTAAAGGTCATTCAGTACTTC.

The V call is TRBV20-1, the J call TRBJ2-1, with 11 bases fitting TRBD2. V lost 0 bases and J lost 0; bases outside the gene matches: 7. There are 18 residues in the CDR3. Germline CDR1 is DFQATT and CDR2 is SNEGSKA (reference sequence). CDR3 DNA: TGCAGTGCTAGAGATACTAGCGGGGGAACCAGCTCCTACAATGAGCAGTTCTTC. This gives the protein CSARDTSGGTSSYNEQFF.

About this clonotype itself: Its ends do not fully match the called genes, so a read error is possible. The rearrangement links TRBV7-2 to TRBJ2-3, with 9 bases that match TRBD2. The CDR3 is 18 residues long. Germline-derived CDR1 and CDR2 are SGHTA and FQGNSA. The CDR3 region has the DNA TGTGCCTGCAGCCAGCTTGCTTCCGCGGGAGGGGTCGCAGATACGCAGTATTTT. As protein: CACSQLASAGGVADTQYF.

The genes are TRBV4-3 and TRBJ2-1; D is possibly TRBD2 (6 bases). Germline loops: CDR1 LGHNA, CDR2 YSLEER. The CDR3 is 14 residues long. V dropped 0 bases and J dropped 9 bases, with 12 bases sitting between them. CDR3 nucleotide sequence: TGCGCCAGCAGCCAAGAGGGGTACGGGGGTGAGCAGTTCTTC. Translating gives CASSQEGYGGEQFF.

With regard to this clonotype: Just one base apart from a much larger clone, this may be a read error. The V call is TRBV24-1, the J call TRBJ2-1; D gene unclear. There are 15 residues in the CDR3. With 8 bases removed from V and 9 bases from J, the gap between germline ends came to 22 bases. The germline gives CDR1 KGHDR, CDR2 SFDVKD. The CDR3 protein is CATNQSRGGVGEQFF. The CDR3 nucleotides read TGTGCCACCAACCAGTCTAGAGGTGGTGTAGGTGAGCAGTTCTTC.

The CDR3 bases are TGCAGTGCTAGCGCGGAGCCTAGCGCCCTATACAATGAGCAGTTCTTC. Its translation: CSASAEPSALYNEQFF. The V call is TRBV20-1, the J call TRBJ2-1; D might be TRBD2 (6 bases). Germline lookup yields CDR1 DFQATT and CDR2 SNEGSKA (reference sequence). The V gene lost 3 bases and the J gene lost 4 bases, with 19 bases spanning the gap. The CDR3 length is 16 residues.

In this sample, this clonotype turned up a few times. The chain uses TRBV11-2 and TRBJ2-1; D uncertain. CDR3 length: 15 amino acids. Trimming stripped 2 bases from V and 0 bases from J, with 8 bases between. Germline CDR1 is SGHAT and CDR2 is FQNNGV. CDR3 amino acids: CASSLNFRSYNEQFF. In nucleotides, the CDR3 is TGTGCCAGCAGCTTAAACTTCCGCTCCTACAATGAGCAGTTCTTC.

This chain joins TRBV2 and TRBJ1-2; 7 bases align to TRBD1. Germline V lookup: CDR1 SNHLY, CDR2 FYNNEI. The trim removed 3 bases at V and 2 bases at J, leaving 6 bases unmatched. The CDR3 has 15 residues. The CDR3 region has the DNA TGTGCCAGCAGTGAGGGGACAGCCTCGAACTATGGCTACACCTTC. Translated: CASSEGTASNYGYTF.

In its sample, this clonotype was seen a few times. Given a much more abundant clone one base away, this may be a read error. CDR3 DNA sequence: TGTGCCAGCAGCTGGGGACTAGCGGGTGACTACGAGCAGTACTTC. This encodes CASSWGLAGDYEQYF. The chain has TRBV7-2 and TRBJ2-7; 12 bases line up with TRBD2. Per the germline V gene, CDR1 is SGHTA and CDR2 is FQGNSA. This CDR3 is 15 amino acids long. J lost 3 bases, V lost 4 bases, and 4 bases had no gene match. Full variable domain (rest looked up from reference TRBV7-2 and TRBJ2-7): GAGVSQSPSNKVTEKGKDVELRCDPISGHTALYWYRQSLGQGLEFLIYFQGNSAPDKSGLPSDRFSAERTGGSVSTLTIQRTQQEDSAVYLCASSWGLAGDYEQYFGPGTRLTVT.